This T cell receptor beta chain is from a study of blood T cell repertoires in COVID-19. The overall study: The analysed material was cDNA or gDNA that came from T cells, B-cell-depleted T cells, or PBMCs.

The ends were cut back, 4 bases at V and 4 bases at J, with 11 bases in the middle. Germline-derived CDR1 and CDR2 are MDHEN and SYDVKM. This CDR3 comprises 14 residues. Notes on this clone: This specimen includes other DNA sequences encoding the same CDR3.

Participants came from some 23 US areas, aged about 18 to 90 years. Membership in each cohort depended on participant-reported clinical history. This table comes from immunoSEQ multiplex PCR, and its TCRdb copy is limited to in-frame clones, with some not included. The top ten hold about 2.1% of the sample, which has 400,000 to 550,000 clones, roughly 87% seen once. The source of this sequence is a woman between 18 and 29 years old with acute COVID-19. The chain links TRBV28 to TRBJ1-5, with D possibly matching TRBD1 (6 bases). Input material: PBMCs or T cells enriched from blood (not recorded which). Here the CDR3 DNA reads TGTGCCAGCAGTTCCGGACAGCTTAATCAGCCCCAGCATTTT. Translated, it gives CASSSGQLNQPQHF.